This T cell receptor beta chain was observed in a study of T cells in Graves' hyperthyroidism and ophthalmopathy. Study summary: Before any treatment, at initial diagnosis, peripheral blood was collected. General observations from the study: In the analysis, a 13 V-J model separated ophthalmopathy from stable hyperthyroidism. The majority of expanded thyroid clonotypes above 0.001 also appeared in blood.

Used for diagnoses were clinical symptoms, serum thyroxine and TRAb, thyroid ultrasound and orbital computed tomography. RNA transcripts yielded amplified TCR beta CDR3 regions. In the first-round RT-PCR of the TCR CDR3, the HTBI primer set was used. TCRdb independently ran MiXCR on the multiplex PCR reads; one entry per CDR3 protein. This repertoire shows tens of thousands of distinct CDR3 sequences, roughly 50% found once; its top ten account for roughly 3.3%. Per germline, CDR1 DFQATT and CDR2 SNEGSKA (reference sequence). This CDR3 has 11 amino acids. With 4 bases removed from V and 6 bases from J, the gap between germline ends came to 8 bases. This clonotype is deemed medium-sized (0.01 to 0.1%). Its antigen is as yet unknown.

V usage is TRBV20-1 and J usage is TRBJ2-3; D unclear. The sample was blood. This TCR was recovered from a woman aged 55-75 years with Graves' ophthalmopathy. CDR3 in DNA: TGCAGTGCTAAGAAGGCGGATACGCAGTATTTT. Amino acid sequence: CSAKKADTQYF.